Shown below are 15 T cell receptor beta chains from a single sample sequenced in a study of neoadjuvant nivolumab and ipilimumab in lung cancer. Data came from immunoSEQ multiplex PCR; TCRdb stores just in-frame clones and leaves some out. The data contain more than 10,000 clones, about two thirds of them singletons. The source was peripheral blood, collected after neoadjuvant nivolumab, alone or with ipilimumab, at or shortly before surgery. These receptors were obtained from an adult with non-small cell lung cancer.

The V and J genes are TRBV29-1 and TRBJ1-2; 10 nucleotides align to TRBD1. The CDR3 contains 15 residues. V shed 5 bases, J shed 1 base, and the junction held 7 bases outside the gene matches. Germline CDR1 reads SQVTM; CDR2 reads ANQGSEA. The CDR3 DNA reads TGCAGCGTTCCGACAGGGGGCTCGAATAACTATGGCTACACCTTC. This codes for CSVPTGGSNNYGYTF.

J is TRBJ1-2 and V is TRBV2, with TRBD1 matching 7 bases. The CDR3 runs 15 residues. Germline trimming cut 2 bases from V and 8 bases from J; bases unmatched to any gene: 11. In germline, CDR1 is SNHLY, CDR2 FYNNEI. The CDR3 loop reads CASSEQTGADLGYTF. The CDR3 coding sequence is TGTGCCAGCAGTGAACAAACAGGGGCGGACTTAGGCTACACCTTC.

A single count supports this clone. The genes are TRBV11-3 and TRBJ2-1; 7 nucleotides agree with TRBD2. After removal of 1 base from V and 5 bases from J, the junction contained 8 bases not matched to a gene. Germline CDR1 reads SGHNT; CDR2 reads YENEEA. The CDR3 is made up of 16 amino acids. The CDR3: CASSLGGGDRDNEQFF. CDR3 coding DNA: TGTGCCAGCAGCTTAGGGGGGGGAGACCGGGACAATGAGCAGTTCTTC.

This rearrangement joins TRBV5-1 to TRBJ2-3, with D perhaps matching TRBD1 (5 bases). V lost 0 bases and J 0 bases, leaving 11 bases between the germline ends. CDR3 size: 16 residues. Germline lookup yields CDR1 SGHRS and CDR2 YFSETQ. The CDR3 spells CASSLAQGSSTDTQYF. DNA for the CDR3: TGCGCCAGCAGCTTGGCTCAGGGTAGTAGCACAGATACGCAGTATTTT.

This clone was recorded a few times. CDR3 region: CASSPSKTQYF. The CDR3 nucleotides read TGTGCCAGCTCACCATCGAAGACCCAGTACTTC. The V call is TRBV18, the J call TRBJ2-5, with D unclear. The CDR3 sequence is 11 residues long. Germline CDR1 reads KGHSH; CDR2 reads LQKENI. Deletions cut 2 bases from V and 6 bases from J, with 4 bases between.

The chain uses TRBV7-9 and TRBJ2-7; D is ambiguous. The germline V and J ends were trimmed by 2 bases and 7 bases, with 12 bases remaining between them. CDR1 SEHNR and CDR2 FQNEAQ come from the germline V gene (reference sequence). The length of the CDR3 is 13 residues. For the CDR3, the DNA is TGTGCCAGCAGCTTACTACTCCTAAGGGAGCAGTACTTC. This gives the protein CASSLLLLREQYF.

The DNA for the CDR3 is TGTGCCAGCTCACCAAACACAGGGAGCAATCAGCCCCAGCATTTT. Amino acid sequence: CASSPNTGSNQPQHF. The chain links TRBV18 to TRBJ1-5; D possibly corresponds to TRBD1 (6 bases). The CDR3 totals 15 residues. CDR1 and CDR2 from the germline V gene are KGHSH and LQKENI. V gave up 2 bases and J gave up 1 base, with 9 bases separating them.

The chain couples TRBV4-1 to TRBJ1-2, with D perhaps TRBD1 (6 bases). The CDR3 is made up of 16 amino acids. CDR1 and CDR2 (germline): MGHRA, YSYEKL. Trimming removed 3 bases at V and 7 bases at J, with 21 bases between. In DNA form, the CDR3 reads TGCGCCAGCAGCCAGAGGGAGTACACAGGGATGGGTGGCTACACCTTC. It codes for CASSQREYTGMGGYTF.

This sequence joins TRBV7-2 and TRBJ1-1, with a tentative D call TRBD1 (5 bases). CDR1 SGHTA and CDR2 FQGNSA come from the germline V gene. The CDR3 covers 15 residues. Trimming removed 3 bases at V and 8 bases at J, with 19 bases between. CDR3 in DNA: TGTGCCAGCAGCTTTCCCCCCGGGCAGGGCGGAGAAGCTTTCTTT. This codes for CASSFPPGQGGEAFF.

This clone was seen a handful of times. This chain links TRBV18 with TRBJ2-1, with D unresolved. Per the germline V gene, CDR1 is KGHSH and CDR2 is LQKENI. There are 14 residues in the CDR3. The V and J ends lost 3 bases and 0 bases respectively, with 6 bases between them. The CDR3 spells CASSPLSSYNEQFF. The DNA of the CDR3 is TGTGCCAGCTCACCTTTGAGCTCCTACAATGAGCAGTTCTTC.

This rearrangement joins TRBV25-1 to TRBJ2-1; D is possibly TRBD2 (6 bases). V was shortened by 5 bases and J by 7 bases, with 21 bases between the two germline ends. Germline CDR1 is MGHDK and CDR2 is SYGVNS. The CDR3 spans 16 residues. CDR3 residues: CASSPPGLSLWNEQFF. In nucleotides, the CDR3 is TGTGCCAGCAGTCCCCCGGGACTTTCCCTATGGAATGAGCAGTTCTTC. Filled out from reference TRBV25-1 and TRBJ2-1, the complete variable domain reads EADIYQTPRYLVIGTGKKITLECSQTMGHDKMYWYQQDPGMELHLIHYSYGVNSTEKGDLSSESTVSRIRTEHFPLTLESARPSHTSQYLCASSPPGLSLWNEQFFGPGTRLTVL.

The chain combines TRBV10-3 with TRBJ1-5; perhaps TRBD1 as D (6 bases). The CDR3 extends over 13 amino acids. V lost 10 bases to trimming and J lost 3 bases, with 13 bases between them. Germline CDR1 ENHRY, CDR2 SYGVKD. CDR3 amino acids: CATNRDPNQPQHF. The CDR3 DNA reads TGTGCCACCAACAGGGATCCCAATCAGCCCCAGCATTTT.

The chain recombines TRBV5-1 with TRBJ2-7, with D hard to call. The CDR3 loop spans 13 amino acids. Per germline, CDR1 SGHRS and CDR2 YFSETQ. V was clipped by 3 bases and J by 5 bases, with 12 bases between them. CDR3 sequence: CASSWGGTNEQYF. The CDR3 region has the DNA TGCGCCAGCAGCTGGGGTGGTACAAACGAGCAGTACTTC.

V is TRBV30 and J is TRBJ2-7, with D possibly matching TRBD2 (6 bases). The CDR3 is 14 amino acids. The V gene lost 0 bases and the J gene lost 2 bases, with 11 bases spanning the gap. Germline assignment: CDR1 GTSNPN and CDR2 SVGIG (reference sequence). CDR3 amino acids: CAWSVGTPTYEQYF. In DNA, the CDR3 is TGTGCCTGGAGTGTAGGGACTCCAACCTACGAGCAGTACTTC. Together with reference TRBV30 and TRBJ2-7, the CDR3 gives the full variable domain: SQTIHQWPATLVQPVGSPLSLECTVEGTSNPNLYWYRQAAGRGLQLLFYSVGIGQISSEVPQNLSASRPQDRQFILSSKKLLLSDSGFYLCAWSVGTPTYEQYFGPGTRLTVT.

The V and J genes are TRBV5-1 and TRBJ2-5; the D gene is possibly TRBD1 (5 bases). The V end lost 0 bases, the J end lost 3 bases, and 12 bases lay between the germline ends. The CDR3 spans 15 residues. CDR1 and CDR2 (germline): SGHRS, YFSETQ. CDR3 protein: CASSLDGAAKETQYF. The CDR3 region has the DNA TGCGCCAGCAGCTTGGATGGGGCTGCTAAAGAGACCCAGTACTTC. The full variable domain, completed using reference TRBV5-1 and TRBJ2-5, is KAGVTQTPRYLIKTRGQQVTLSCSPISGHRSVSWYQQTPGQGLQFLFEYFSETQRNKGNFPGRFSGRQFSNSRSEMNVSTLELGDSALYLCASSLDGAAKETQYFGPGTRLLVL.